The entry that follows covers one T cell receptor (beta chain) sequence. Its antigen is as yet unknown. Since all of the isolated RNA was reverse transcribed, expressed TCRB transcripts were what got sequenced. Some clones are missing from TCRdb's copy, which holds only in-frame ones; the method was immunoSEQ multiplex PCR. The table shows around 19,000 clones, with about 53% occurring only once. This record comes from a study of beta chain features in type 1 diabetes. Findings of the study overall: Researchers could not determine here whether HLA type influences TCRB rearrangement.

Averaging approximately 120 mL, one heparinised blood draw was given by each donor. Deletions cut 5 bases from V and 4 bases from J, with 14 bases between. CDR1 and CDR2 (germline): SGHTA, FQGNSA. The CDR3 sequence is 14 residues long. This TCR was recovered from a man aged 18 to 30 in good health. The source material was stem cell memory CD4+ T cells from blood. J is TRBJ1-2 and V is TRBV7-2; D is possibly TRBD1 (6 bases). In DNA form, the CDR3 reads TGTGCCAGCAGCACAGATCGAGGGGGCTATGGCTACACCTTC. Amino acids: CASSTDRGGYGYTF.